This T cell receptor (beta chain) is drawn from a study of spatial heterogeneity in lung cancer. This CDR3 region has 17 residues. Germline V gene data show CDR1 as SQVTM and CDR2 as ANQGSEA. Trimming cost V 1 base and J 3 bases, with 19 bases left between them. TCRdb analysed the 5' RACE reads with MiXCR anew, one entry per CDR3 protein. This sample has 95,000 to 130,000 distinct CDR3 sequences, with about 12% found just once. This clonotype was seen at least ten times. The time point here: blood at routine non-recurrence follow-up after resection. The input material, whole RNA from tumor, nontumor lung or frozen PBMC, was sequenced unsorted.

The receptor comes from a male donor with early-stage non-small cell lung cancer. The sample was PBMCs, taken at follow-up. The chain links TRBV29-1 to TRBJ2-1; possibly TRBD2 for D (8 bases). As DNA, the CDR3 is TGCAGCGTTGAAGGAAGTAGCGGGGCAGGGGGCTACAATGAGCAGTTCTTC. Its protein is CSVEGSSGAGGYNEQFF.